One and the same sample provided the 16 T cell receptor beta chains below, sequenced in a study of T cell repertoires in cytomegalovirus infection. TCRdb processed the reads anew with MiXCR; each CDR3 protein has one entry. The sample lists around 770,000 distinct CDR3 sequences, 25% to 35% occurring once. Their specific antigens are unknown. Specimen: cultured CD8+ T cells from PBMCs, collected from culture after CMV antigen stimulation. The receptors shown here come from a human donor in good health (CMV status not recorded). Some clones in this sample may be carry-over from other donors' samples.

V is TRBV6-6 and J is TRBJ1-5; 8 bases align to TRBD1. V shed 6 bases and J 3 bases; nucleotides not matched to a gene: 10. CDR3 length: 16 residues. Looked up from germline, CDR1 is MNHNY and CDR2 is SVGAGI (reference sequence). As DNA, the CDR3 is TGTGCCAGCAGGACCCGGACAGGGCAGTCCAATCAGCCCCAGCATTTT. Its protein product is CASRTRTGQSNQPQHF.

The chain employs TRBV27 and TRBJ2-1; perhaps D is TRBD1 or TRBD2 (6 bases each). The CDR3 has 13 residues. The germline CDR1 and CDR2 sequences are MNHEY and SMNVEV (reference sequence). CDR3 in amino acids: CAGGVSSYNEQFF. DNA for the CDR3: TGTGCGGGGGGCGTTAGCTCCTACAATGAGCAGTTCTTC.

This clonotype has a count of ten or more. The chain combines TRBV7-6 with TRBJ2-1, with 14 bases fitting TRBD2. CDR3 length: 17 amino acids. V was clipped by 5 bases and J by 3 bases; unmatched bases: 6. CDR1 and CDR2 (germline): SGHVS, FNYEAQ. CDR3 in DNA: TGTGCCAGCAGCACTTCGACTAGCGGGGGGGTCTACAATGAGCAGTTCTTC. Its protein product is CASSTSTSGGVYNEQFF. Variable domain in full (rest from reference TRBV7-6 and TRBJ2-1): GAGVSQSPRYKVTKRGQDVALRCDPISGHVSLYWYRQALGQGPEFLTYFNYEAQQDKSGLPNDRFSAERPEGSISTLTIQRTEQRDSAMYRCASSTSTSGGVYNEQFFGPGTRLTVL.

The chain carries TRBV6-6 and TRBJ2-7; perhaps TRBD1 as D (5 bases). Germline loops: CDR1 MNHNY, CDR2 SVGAGI (reference sequence). V was pared by 7 bases and J by 2 bases, with 12 bases between. The CDR3 spans 13 residues. The CDR3 spells CASTVGHPYEQYV. CDR3 sequence (DNA): TGTGCCAGCACTGTGGGGCACCCCTACGAGCAGTACGTC.

This sequence joins TRBV7-9 and TRBJ2-2; the D gene is possibly TRBD2 (6 bases). Trimming removed 3 bases from V and 5 bases from J, with 16 bases in between. In germline, CDR1 is SEHNR, CDR2 FQNEAQ (reference sequence). The CDR3 is 16 amino acids. The CDR3 loop is CASSFPSEQGTGELFF. Written as DNA, the CDR3 is TGTGCCAGCAGCTTCCCTAGCGAACAAGGGACCGGGGAGCTGTTTTTT.

This clonotype occurred a few times. This clone may be a read error of a much larger clone one base away. The rearrangement joins TRBV11-2 to TRBJ2-2; unclear D gene. V lost 4 bases, J lost 4 bases, and 4 bases lay in between. CDR1 is SGHAT, CDR2 FQNNGV, per germline. The CDR3 runs to 12 residues. The DNA for the CDR3 is TGTGCCAGCAGCTCAGCCACCGGGGAGCTGTTTTTT. Its translation: CASSSATGELFF.

There are a few counts of this clonotype. The chain combines TRBV14 with TRBJ1-1; 8 bases are shared with TRBD1. This CDR3 has 13 residues. From germline, CDR1 is SGHDN and CDR2 FVKESK. Germline trimming cut 4 bases from V and 6 bases from J; bases unmatched to any gene: 4. CDR3 DNA: TGTGCCAGCAGCCCAAGACAGGGGTCTGAAGCTTTCTTT. Translating gives CASSPRQGSEAFF.

This clonotype has just a few counts. The V call is TRBV7-6, the J call TRBJ1-2, with D tentatively TRBD1 (6 bases). CDR1 and CDR2 from the germline V gene are SGHVS and FNYEAQ. The CDR3 loop spans 15 amino acids. V lost 5 bases to trimming and J lost 0 bases, with 13 bases between them. The CDR3 protein is CASSVTDSPNYGYTF. The CDR3 bases are TGTGCCAGCAGCGTCACGGACAGCCCTAACTATGGCTACACCTTC.

The J gene is TRBJ2-2, the V gene TRBV14; 7 bases match TRBD1. Trimming cost V 6 bases and J 4 bases; bases outside gene matches: 11. This CDR3 has 16 residues. CDR1 and CDR2 (germline): SGHDN, FVKESK. This CDR3 reads CASRGSEQGTTGELFF. CDR3 coding DNA: TGTGCCAGCAGGGGGTCCGAACAGGGGACCACCGGGGAGCTGTTTTTT.

This clonotype was counted many times. The chain uses TRBV7-2 and TRBJ2-5; no clear D. Trimming removed 3 bases from V and 7 bases from J, with 21 bases in between. This CDR3 is 16 amino acids long. Looked up from germline, CDR1 is SGHTA and CDR2 is FQGNSA. The CDR3 sequence is CASSLGLNSPLGTQYF. The CDR3 DNA reads as TGTGCCAGCAGCTTGGGATTGAACTCACCGTTGGGGACCCAGTACTTC.

The sample holds many counts of this clonotype. V gene TRBV6-1 combines with J gene TRBJ2-7; a weak D match, TRBD1 (5 bases). This CDR3 comprises 15 residues. Germline V gene sequence: CDR1 MNHNS, CDR2 SASEGT. Between the trimmed V and J ends, which lost 6 bases and 2 bases, there was a span of 17 bases. The CDR3: CASSPQGAGPYEQYF. The CDR3, as DNA: TGTGCCAGCAGCCCACAAGGTGCAGGGCCCTACGAGCAGTACTTC.

CDR3 protein: CASSEAGFQETQYF. CDR3 DNA sequence: TGTGCCAGCAGTGAAGCGGGTTTCCAAGAGACCCAGTACTTC. The J gene is TRBJ2-5, the V gene TRBV6-1; no definite D call. In germline, CDR1 is MNHNS, CDR2 SASEGT. The CDR3 loop spans 14 amino acids. V lost 0 bases, J lost 1 base, and 6 bases lay in between.

J is TRBJ1-3 and V is TRBV2, with D hard to call. Trimming took 6 bases from V and 7 from J, leaving 7 bases between them. The CDR3 extends over 11 amino acids. Germline V gene data show CDR1 as SNHLY and CDR2 as FYNNEI. Written as DNA, the CDR3 is TGTGCCAGCAGGATGGGGAACACCATATATTTT. The encoded protein is CASRMGNTIYF.

This clonotype was observed a handful of times. The gene calls are TRBV6-2 or TRBV6-3 and TRBJ1-1; a weak D match, TRBD1 (5 bases). Trimming took off 4 bases at V and 1 base at J, with 10 bases between the two ends. The germline V gene encodes CDR1 MNHEY and CDR2 SVGEGT. CDR3 size: 14 residues. The CDR3 DNA is TGTGCCAGCAGTTGGGACTTTTGGAACACTGAAGCTTTCTTT. This codes for CASSWDFWNTEAFF.

This clonotype was seen more than once but under ten times. The chain uses TRBV7-6 and TRBJ2-5; TRBD2 agrees at 9 bases. Germline values: CDR1 SGHVS, CDR2 FNYEAQ. V lost 1 base to trimming and J lost 4 bases; unmatched junction nucleotides: 10. This CDR3 is built from 17 residues. The CDR3 loop is CASSLGTRRGGIETQYF. DNA of the CDR3: TGTGCCAGCAGCTTAGGGACCCGGCGGGGGGGAATAGAGACCCAGTACTTC.

This clonotype was seen more than once but under ten times. The chain couples TRBV7-2 to TRBJ2-3; D gene uncertain. With 4 bases removed from V and 6 bases from J, the gap between germline ends came to 20 bases. This CDR3 is built from 16 residues. Germline CDR1 SGHTA, CDR2 FQGNSA. This CDR3 is CASSSSVIPLRDTQYF. CDR3 DNA sequence: TGTGCCAGCAGCTCCTCGGTCATACCCCTTCGGGATACGCAGTATTTT.